This T cell receptor beta chain was captured in a study of brain T cells in children with intractable seizures. Documented time point: blood from clinic visit 5 months post-surgery; TSC patient then seizure free. The sequenced cases were selected for having the highest brain T cell transcript signatures. Profiled with immunoSEQ multiplex PCR; TCRdb holds only in-frame clones, not every one. The table lists hundreds of thousands of clones, approximately 93% of them singletons. CDR3 size: 13 residues. V was shortened by 5 bases and J by 3 bases, with 9 bases between the two germline ends. Germline lookup yields CDR1 MNHEY and CDR2 SVGAGI. This clone was picked up one time.

The chain employs TRBV6-5 and TRBJ2-3; tentative D call: TRBD1 (5 bases). This material consisted of peripheral blood, taken roughly 5 months after surgery. The sequence came from a boy under three years old with tuberous sclerosis and intractable seizures. The CDR3 region has the DNA TGTGCCAGCAGTATCAGGGAAACAGATACGCAGTATTTT. This codes for CASSIRETDTQYF.